This T cell receptor beta chain derives from a study of T cell changes during pregnancy in multiple sclerosis. The CDR3 spans 15 residues. CDR1 is SGHTA, CDR2 FQGNSA, per germline. V was pared by 1 base and J by 0 bases, with 7 bases between. The table came from immunoSEQ multiplex PCR; TCRdb's copy has only in-frame clones and leaves some out. The sample consists of around 39,000 clones, more than 85% of them appearing once. The chain couples TRBV7-2 to TRBJ2-1; the D is unclear. This clonotype originated in a female donor in good health, enrolled as a control in a pregnancy study. The sample was CD4+ T cells from peripheral blood mononuclear cells, taken in the third trimester of pregnancy. In nucleotides, the CDR3 is TGTGCCAGCAGCTTAGGTCCGAGCTCCTACAATGAGCAGTTCTTC. The encoded protein is CASSLGPSSYNEQFF.